This T cell receptor beta chain appears in the sequencing data of a study of blood T cell repertoires in COVID-19. Study details: Specimens from acute and convalescent COVID-19 originated in the United States, Italy and Spain. PBMCs, B-cell-depleted T cells, or T cells provided the cDNA or gDNA that made up the material.

This clone has more than one count but fewer than ten. The V and J ends lost 6 bases and 1 base, in that order; junction bases with no gene match: 12. The CDR3 is 17 amino acids. Germline V lookup: CDR1 MGHDK, CDR2 SYGVNS. The method was immunoSEQ multiplex PCR; TCRdb's version includes in-frame clones alone and lacks a portion of them. Of about 68,000 clones detected, 80% to 85% appear once; the ten largest clones hold 7.5% to 9%. V gene TRBV25-1 combines with J gene TRBJ1-2; 9 bases align to TRBD1. Sample: peripheral blood. This sequence was found in a man in his forties or fifties with active COVID-19. The CDR3 coding sequence is TGTGCCAGCAGGACTCGGACAGGGGCGCACCTTAACTATGGCTACACCTTC. Amino acids: CASRTRTGAHLNYGYTF.